A single sample is the source of the 17 T cell receptor beta chains below, sequenced in a study of identical twins. In TCRdb, the 5' RACE reads were re-called with MiXCR into one record per CDR3 protein. The sample has more than 1.5 million distinct CDR3 sequences; about 30% are singletons. Sequencing used cord blood. The receptors shown here come from a newborn girl in good health.

V is TRBV12-3 or TRBV12-4 and J is TRBJ2-1; D not resolved. The V end was cut by 6 bases, the J end by 11 bases, with 11 bases between. The CDR3 runs 11 residues. The CDR3 coding sequence is TGTGCCAGCAGCCATGGGCGTCAGCAGTTCTTC. Its protein is CASSHGRQQFF.

In nucleotides, the CDR3 is TGTGCCTGGATAACTAGCGGGTTTAGTCCTACTGGGGCCAACGTCCTGACTTTC. Translated: CAWITSGFSPTGANVLTF. This chain connects TRBV30 to TRBJ2-6; 9 positions match TRBD2. After removal of 4 bases from V and 2 bases from J, the junction contained 12 bases not matched to a gene. The length of the CDR3 is 18 residues. The V gene's germline CDR1 is GTSNPN and CDR2 SVGIG (reference sequence).

A word on this clonotype: At one end the junction does not follow the germline gene, possibly because of a read error. This rearrangement joins TRBV6-4 to TRBJ1-2, with a weak D call TRBD1 (5 bases). CDR3 size: 14 residues. Germline V gives CDR1 MRHNA, CDR2 SNTAGT. The DNA for the CDR3 is TGTGCCAGCAGTGAGTCGGGGTGGGGCTATGGCTACAGCTTC. Amino acid sequence: CASSESGWGYGYSF.

In its sample, this clonotype was seen a few times. The chain combines TRBV21-1 with TRBJ2-3; TRBD1 is the table's D call, not checked against the DNA. TRBV21-1 is a pseudogene. The CDR3 is 17 residues long. CDR3 amino acids: CASSKGAELTSTDTQYF. CDR3 nucleotides: TGTGCCAGCAGCAAGGGGGCGGAACTAACTAGCACAGATACGCAGTATTTT.

This clonotype has just a few counts. The gene calls are TRBV6-2 or TRBV6-3 and TRBJ1-1, with D perhaps matching TRBD1 (5 bases). CDR1 and CDR2 (germline): MNHEY, SVGEGT. The germline V and J ends were trimmed by 4 bases and 1 base, with 16 bases remaining between them. The CDR3 contains 16 residues. The CDR3 DNA reads TGTGCCAGCAGTTCGACCCGACAGACACGGAACACTGAAGCTTTCTTT. Translation gives CASSSTRQTRNTEAFF.

In DNA form, the CDR3 reads TGTGCCAGCAGTGCCCAGGGGGCGCGCAATCAGCCCCAGCATTTT. As protein: CASSAQGARNQPQHF. The chain has TRBV27 and TRBJ1-5, with 8 bases matching TRBD1. With 5 bases clipped from V and 2 bases from J, the junction kept 5 bases outside the gene matches. The CDR3 is made up of 15 amino acids. CDR1 and CDR2 (germline): MNHEY, SMNVEV (reference sequence).

This clonotype was observed a few times. The chain employs TRBV12-3 or TRBV12-4 and TRBJ2-3; D might be TRBD1 (5 bases). The CDR3 is 14 amino acids. V was clipped by 4 bases and J by 2 bases, with 10 bases between them. CDR3 amino acids: CASSWAGPTDTQYF. The CDR3 coding sequence is TGTGCCAGCAGTTGGGCAGGGCCCACAGATACGCAGTATTTT.

A few counts support this clonotype. J is TRBJ1-5 and V is TRBV6-5, with D tentatively TRBD1 (5 bases). From germline, CDR1 is MNHEY and CDR2 SVGAGI. This CDR3 is 15 amino acids long. The V and J ends lost 2 bases and 0 bases respectively, with 8 bases between them. The CDR3 region is CASSYDSSSNQPQHF. The CDR3 nucleotides are TGTGCCAGCAGTTACGACAGCAGTAGCAATCAGCCCCAGCATTTT.

This clonotype came up once. A much larger clone is a single base away; this may be a read error. The chain carries TRBV28 and TRBJ2-5; 8 bases are a match to TRBD1. The assigned J gene may be wrong: the sequence end matches TRBJ2-7 better. The CDR3 is 15 amino acids. The V gene's germline CDR1 is MDHEN and CDR2 SYDVKM. The CDR3 DNA follows: TGTGCCAGCAGAAGAAGCCGGGACAGGCATTGCGAGCAGTACTTC. This translates into CASRRSRDRHCEQYF.

This clonotype came up a few times. The chain is built from TRBV27 and TRBJ1-4, with TRBD1 as a possible D gene (5 bases). Germline assignment: CDR1 MNHEY and CDR2 SMNVEV (reference sequence). V was shortened by 4 bases and J by 1 base, with 13 bases between the two germline ends. This CDR3 region has 16 residues. CDR3 sequence: CASSSRQHITNEKLFF. In DNA, the CDR3 is TGTGCCAGCAGTTCCCGACAGCATATAACTAATGAAAAACTGTTTTTT.

CDR3 in DNA: TGTGCCAGCAGTTACGGGACAGCCTCTCAAGAGACCCAGTACTTC. Its protein is CASSYGTASQETQYF. The chain joins TRBV12-3 or TRBV12-4 to TRBJ2-5; 7 nucleotides agree with TRBD1. This CDR3 is built from 15 residues. The V gene end was trimmed by 4 bases and the J gene end by 2 bases; junction bases not matched to a gene: 7.

The V and J genes are TRBV20-1 and TRBJ2-7, with TRBD1 identical over 8 bases. The CDR3 has 14 amino acids. Germline V gene data show CDR1 as DFQATT and CDR2 as SNEGSKA (reference sequence). J gave up 1 base and V 5 bases, and 7 bases lay outside the gene matches. CDR3 bases: TGCAGTGCTTCTCGCCGGACAGGGTCCTACGAGCAGTACTTC. Translated, it gives CSASRRTGSYEQYF.

This clonotype has more than one count but fewer than ten. The V gene is TRBV4-1, the J gene TRBJ2-3; TRBD1 matches at 7 bases. The trim removed 2 bases at V and 2 bases at J, leaving 19 bases unmatched. Germline V gene sequence: CDR1 MGHRA, CDR2 YSYEKL. The CDR3 loop spans 20 amino acids. As DNA, the CDR3 is TGCGCCAGCAGCCAACCCCGTGTAGGTCCCCGGAAGGGGGCCACAGATACGCAGTATTTT. Its protein product is CASSQPRVGPRKGATDTQYF.

This chain links TRBV15 with TRBJ2-3, with 10 bases matching TRBD1. This CDR3 comprises 15 residues. Losses at the gene ends were 6 bases for V and 4 bases for J; bases not matched to a gene: 7. CDR1 and CDR2 (germline): LNHNV, YYDKDF (reference sequence). CDR3 sequence reads: CATRPGQGDADTQYF. In nucleotides, the CDR3 is TGTGCCACCAGGCCTGGACAGGGGGATGCAGATACGCAGTATTTT.

This clonotype occurred a few times. The rearrangement uses TRBV7-6 and TRBJ2-3, with 10 positions matching TRBD2. Germline V lookup: CDR1 SGHVS, CDR2 FNYEAQ. CDR3 length: 20 amino acids. V lost 3 bases, J lost 0 bases, and 15 bases stayed unmatched. DNA of the CDR3: TGTGCCAGCAGCTTCCCGGGTAGCGGGAGGTACCCTTCTAGCACAGATACGCAGTATTTT. Translated, it gives CASSFPGSGRYPSSTDTQYF.

This clonotype appeared a few times. The V and J genes are TRBV20-1 and TRBJ2-1; 7 bases align to TRBD2. The V gene's germline CDR1 is DFQATT and CDR2 SNEGSKA (reference sequence). Trimming at V came to 2 bases and at J to 13 bases, leaving 8 bases not matched to a gene. CDR3 length: 12 residues. CDR3 region: CSARLGSGTQFF. Here the CDR3 DNA reads TGCAGTGCTAGATTGGGCAGCGGGACTCAGTTCTTC.

The chain uses TRBV9 and TRBJ2-1; D may be TRBD2 (6 bases). CDR1 and CDR2 (germline): SGDLS, YYNGEE. The CDR3 is 14 amino acids. V lost 2 bases and J 13 bases, leaving 19 bases between the germline ends. CDR3 region: CASSVPSVGGTQFF. For the CDR3, the DNA is TGTGCCAGCAGCGTTCCAAGCGTCGGAGGGACCCAGTTCTTC.